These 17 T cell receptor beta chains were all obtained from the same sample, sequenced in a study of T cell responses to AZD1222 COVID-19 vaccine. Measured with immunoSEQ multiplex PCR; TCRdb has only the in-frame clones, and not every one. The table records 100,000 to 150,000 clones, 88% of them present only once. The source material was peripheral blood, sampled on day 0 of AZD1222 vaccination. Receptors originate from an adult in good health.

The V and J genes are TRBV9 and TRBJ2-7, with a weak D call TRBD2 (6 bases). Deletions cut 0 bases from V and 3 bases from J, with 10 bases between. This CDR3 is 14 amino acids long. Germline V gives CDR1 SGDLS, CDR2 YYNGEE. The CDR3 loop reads CASSVGGDGYEQYF. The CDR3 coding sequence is TGTGCCAGCAGCGTAGGCGGGGACGGCTACGAGCAGTACTTC.

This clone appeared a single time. CDR3 DNA: TGTGCCACCAGTGAGTCCGGGACAGGTAAACGCAATCAGCCCCAGCATTTT. It specifies CATSESGTGKRNQPQHF. The rearrangement joins TRBV24-1 to TRBJ1-5; 8 positions agree with TRBD1. Trimming at V came to 4 bases and at J to 2 bases, leaving 9 bases not matched to a gene. Germline V lookup: CDR1 KGHDR, CDR2 SFDVKD. The CDR3 extends over 17 amino acids.

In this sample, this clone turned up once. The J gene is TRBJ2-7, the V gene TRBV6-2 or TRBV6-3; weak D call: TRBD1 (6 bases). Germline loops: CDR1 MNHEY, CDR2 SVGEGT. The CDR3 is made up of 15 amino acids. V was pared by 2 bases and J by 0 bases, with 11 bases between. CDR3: CASSYDDRLSYEQYF. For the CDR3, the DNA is TGTGCCAGCAGTTACGACGACAGGCTCTCCTACGAGCAGTACTTC.

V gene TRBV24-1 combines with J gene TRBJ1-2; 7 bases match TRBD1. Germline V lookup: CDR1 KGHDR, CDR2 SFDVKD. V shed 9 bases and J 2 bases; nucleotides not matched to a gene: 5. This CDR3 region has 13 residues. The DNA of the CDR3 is TGTGCCACCCAAGGCAGGGGGAACTATGGCTACACCTTC. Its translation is CATQGRGNYGYTF.

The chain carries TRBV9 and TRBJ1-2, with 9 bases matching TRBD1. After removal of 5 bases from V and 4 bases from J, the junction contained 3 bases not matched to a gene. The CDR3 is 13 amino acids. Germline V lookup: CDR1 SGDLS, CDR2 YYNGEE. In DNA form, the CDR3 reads TGTGCCAGCAGGGGGACAGGGCCCTATGGCTACACCTTC. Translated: CASRGTGPYGYTF.

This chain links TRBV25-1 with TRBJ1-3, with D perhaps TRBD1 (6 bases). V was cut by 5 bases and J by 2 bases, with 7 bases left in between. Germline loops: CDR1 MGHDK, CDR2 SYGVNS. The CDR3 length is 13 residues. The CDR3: CASSTGPGNTIYF. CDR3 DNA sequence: TGTGCCAGCAGTACAGGGCCTGGAAACACCATATATTTT.

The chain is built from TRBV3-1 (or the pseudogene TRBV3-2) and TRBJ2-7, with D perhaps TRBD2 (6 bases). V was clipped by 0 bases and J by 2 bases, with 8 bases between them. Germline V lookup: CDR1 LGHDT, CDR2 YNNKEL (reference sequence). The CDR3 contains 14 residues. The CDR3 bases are TGTGCCAGCAGCCAAGAGGGGAGGCCCTACGAGCAGTACTTC. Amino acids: CASSQEGRPYEQYF.

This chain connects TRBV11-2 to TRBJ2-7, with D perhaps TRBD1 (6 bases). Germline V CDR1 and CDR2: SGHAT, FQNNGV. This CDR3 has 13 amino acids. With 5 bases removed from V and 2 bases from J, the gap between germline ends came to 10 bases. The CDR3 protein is CASSPDRTYEQYF. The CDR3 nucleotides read TGTGCCAGCAGCCCGGACAGAACCTACGAGCAGTACTTC.

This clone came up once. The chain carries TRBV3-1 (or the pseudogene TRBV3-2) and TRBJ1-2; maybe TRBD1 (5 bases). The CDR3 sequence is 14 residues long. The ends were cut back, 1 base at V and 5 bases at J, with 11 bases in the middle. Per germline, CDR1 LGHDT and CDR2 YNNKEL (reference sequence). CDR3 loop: CASSQGTRSYGYTF. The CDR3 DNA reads TGTGCCAGCAGCCAAGGGACAAGGAGTTATGGCTACACCTTC.

In DNA form, the CDR3 reads TGTGCCAGCAAAGTAGCGGGAGGGCAGCCAGATACGCAGTATTTT. Protein product: CASKVAGGQPDTQYF. V and J are TRBV2 and TRBJ2-3; 11 nucleotides align to TRBD2. Germline CDR1 reads SNHLY; CDR2 reads FYNNEI. This CDR3 is built from 15 residues. J lost 4 bases, V lost 7 bases, and 7 bases had no gene match.

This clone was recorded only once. CDR3 nucleotide sequence: TGTGCCAGTAGTACTAATCCGGGACAGGGGTACGAGCAGTACTTC. This sequence encodes CASSTNPGQGYEQYF. The rearrangement links TRBV19 to TRBJ2-7, with 10 bases lining up with TRBD1. Germline loops: CDR1 LNHDA, CDR2 SQIVND (reference sequence). CDR3 length: 15 residues. V shed 4 bases and J 4 bases; nucleotides not matched to a gene: 7.

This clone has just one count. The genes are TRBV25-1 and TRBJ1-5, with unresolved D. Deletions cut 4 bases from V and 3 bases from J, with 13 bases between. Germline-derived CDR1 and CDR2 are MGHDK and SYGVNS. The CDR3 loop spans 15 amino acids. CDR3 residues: CASSGAGEDNQPQHF. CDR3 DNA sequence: TGTGCCAGCAGTGGGGCCGGGGAGGACAATCAGCCCCAGCATTTT.

For the CDR3, the DNA is TGTGCCAGCAGTCCTGGGGGGACTTCGGATGAAAAACTGTTTTTT. Translated: CASSPGGTSDEKLFF. The chain is built from TRBV28 and TRBJ1-4, with TRBD1 as a possible D gene (5 bases). The CDR3 totals 15 residues. Germline V gives CDR1 MDHEN, CDR2 SYDVKM. With 5 bases removed from V and 6 bases from J, the gap between germline ends came to 16 bases.

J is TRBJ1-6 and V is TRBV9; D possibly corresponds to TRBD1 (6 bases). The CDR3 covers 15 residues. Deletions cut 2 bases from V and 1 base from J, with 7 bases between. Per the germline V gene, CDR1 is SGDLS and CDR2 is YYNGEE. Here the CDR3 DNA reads TGTGCCAGCAGCGTGGGACAATCCTATAATTCACCCCTCCACTTT. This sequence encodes CASSVGQSYNSPLHF.

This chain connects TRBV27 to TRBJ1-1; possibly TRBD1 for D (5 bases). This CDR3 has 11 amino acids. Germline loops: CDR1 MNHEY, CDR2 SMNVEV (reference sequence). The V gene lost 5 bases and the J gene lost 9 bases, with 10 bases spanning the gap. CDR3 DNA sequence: TGTGCCAGCAGTACGGGGACCCAAGCTTTCTTT. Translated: CASSTGTQAFF.

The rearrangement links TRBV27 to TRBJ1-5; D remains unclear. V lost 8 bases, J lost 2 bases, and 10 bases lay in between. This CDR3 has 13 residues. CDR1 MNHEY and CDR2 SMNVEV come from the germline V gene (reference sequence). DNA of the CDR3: TGTGCCAGCCGCGTAGACCGCAATCAGCCCCAGCATTTT. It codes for CASRVDRNQPQHF.

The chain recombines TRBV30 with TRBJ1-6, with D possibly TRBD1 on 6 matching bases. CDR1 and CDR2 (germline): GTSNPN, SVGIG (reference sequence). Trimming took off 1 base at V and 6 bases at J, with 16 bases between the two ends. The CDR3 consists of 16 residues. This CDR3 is CAWSGNLGAGNSPLHF. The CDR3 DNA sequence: TGTGCCTGGAGTGGTAATTTGGGGGCTGGTAATTCACCCCTCCACTTT.